The clone carrying this T cell receptor beta chain was seen ten or more times. What it binds is unknown. This CDR3 contains 15 residues. Trimming shortened V by 5 bases and J by 3 bases, and 17 bases separated the two germline ends. This entry comes from a study of CD8 T cells in ankylosing spondylitis. TCRdb reanalysed the 5' RACE reads using MiXCR and keeps one entry per CDR3 protein. Of about 220,000 distinct CDR3 sequences listed, about 11% are singletons. The study's findings and limits: Within ankylosing spondylitis blood, a TCR beta motif made up of roughly eight highly homologous variants appeared to be characteristic. Reactive arthritis synovial fluid and blood previously showed some of these motif variants.

Sequencing was performed on blood, either unsorted or a sorted T cell fraction (not recorded which). The source of this sequence is a male donor with ankylosing spondylitis or in good health (not recorded which). V is TRBV12-3 or TRBV12-4 and J is TRBJ2-7; possibly TRBD2 for D (5 bases). The chain's CDR3 is CASSPEFGRGYEQYF. The CDR3 DNA follows: TGTGCCAGCAGTCCCGAATTCGGCCGGGGCTACGAGCAGTACTTC.